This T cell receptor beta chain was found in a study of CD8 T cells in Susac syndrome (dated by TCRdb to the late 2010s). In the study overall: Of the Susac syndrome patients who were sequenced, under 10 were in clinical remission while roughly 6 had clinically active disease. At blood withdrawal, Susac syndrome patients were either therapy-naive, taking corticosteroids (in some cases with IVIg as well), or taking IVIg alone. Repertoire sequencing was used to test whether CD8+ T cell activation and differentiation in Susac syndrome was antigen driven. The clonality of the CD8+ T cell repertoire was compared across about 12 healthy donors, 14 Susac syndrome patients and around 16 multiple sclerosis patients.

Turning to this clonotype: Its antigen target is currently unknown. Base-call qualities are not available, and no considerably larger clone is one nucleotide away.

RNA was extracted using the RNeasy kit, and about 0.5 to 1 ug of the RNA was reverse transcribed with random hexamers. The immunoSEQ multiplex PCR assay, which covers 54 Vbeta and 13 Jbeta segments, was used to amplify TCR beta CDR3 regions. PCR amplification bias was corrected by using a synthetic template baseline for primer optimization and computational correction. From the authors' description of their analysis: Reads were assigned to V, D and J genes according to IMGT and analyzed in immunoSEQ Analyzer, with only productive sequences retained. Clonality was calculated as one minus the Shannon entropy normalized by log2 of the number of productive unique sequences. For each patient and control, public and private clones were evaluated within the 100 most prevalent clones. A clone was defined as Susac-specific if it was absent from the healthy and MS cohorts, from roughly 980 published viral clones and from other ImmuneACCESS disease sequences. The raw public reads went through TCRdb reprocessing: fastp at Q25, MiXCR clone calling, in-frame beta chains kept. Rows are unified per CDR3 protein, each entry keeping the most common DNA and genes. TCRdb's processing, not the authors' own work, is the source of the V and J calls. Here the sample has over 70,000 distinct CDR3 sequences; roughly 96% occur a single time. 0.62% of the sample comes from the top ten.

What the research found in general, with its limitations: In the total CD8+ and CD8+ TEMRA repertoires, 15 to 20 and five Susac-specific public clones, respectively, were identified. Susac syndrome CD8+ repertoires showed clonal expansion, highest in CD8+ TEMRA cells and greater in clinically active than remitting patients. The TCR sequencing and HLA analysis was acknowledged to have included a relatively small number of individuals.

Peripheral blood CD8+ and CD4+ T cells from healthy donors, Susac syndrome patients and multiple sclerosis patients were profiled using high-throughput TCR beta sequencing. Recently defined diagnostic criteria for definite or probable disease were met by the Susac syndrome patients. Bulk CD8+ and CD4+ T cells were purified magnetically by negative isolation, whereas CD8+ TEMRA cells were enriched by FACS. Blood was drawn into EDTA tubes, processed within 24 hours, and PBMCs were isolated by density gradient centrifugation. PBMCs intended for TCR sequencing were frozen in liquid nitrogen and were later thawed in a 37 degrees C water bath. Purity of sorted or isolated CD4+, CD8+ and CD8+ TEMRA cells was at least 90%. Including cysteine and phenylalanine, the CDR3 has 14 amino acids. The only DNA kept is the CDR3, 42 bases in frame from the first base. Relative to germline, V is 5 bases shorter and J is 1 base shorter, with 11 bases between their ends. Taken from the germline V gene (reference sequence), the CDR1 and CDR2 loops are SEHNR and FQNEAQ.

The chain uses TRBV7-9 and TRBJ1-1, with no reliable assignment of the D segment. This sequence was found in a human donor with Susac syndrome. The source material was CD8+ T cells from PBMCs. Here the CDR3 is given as CASSVPGRNTEAFF. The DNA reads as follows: TGTGCCAGCAGCGTACCTGGGCGGAACACTGAAGCTTTCTTT.